In this sample, the clone carrying this T cell receptor beta chain turned up many times. Its antigen is undetermined. This entry comes from a study of molecular identifiers for immune sequencing clone quantification. This CDR3 has 15 residues. Losses at the gene ends were 0 bases for V and 9 bases for J; bases not matched to a gene: 3. The germline V gene has CDR1 MNHEY and CDR2 SVGAGI. TCRdb re-derived calls from the PCR reads in MiXCR, one entry per CDR3 protein. This sample carries approximately 590,000 distinct CDR3 sequences, about 25% of them seen once, and the ten largest clones take 0.78%. Findings and caveats of the study: Molecules of identical TCR sharing a barcode could underestimate highly expanded clone sizes.

A CD8+CD4-CCR7+CD45RA+ gate was used to sort naive CD8 T cells. The rearrangement joins TRBV6-5 to TRBJ2-1, with 12 bases lining up with TRBD2. The sequenced sample was naive CD8+ T cells from blood, with Jurkat cell RNA spiked in. Subset of the sample: FACS-sorted CD8+CD4-CCR7+CD45RA+ naive T cells. This clonotype was sampled from a human donor in good health. Some libraries in this study had Jurkat cell RNA spiked in. The CDR3 here is CASSYSTSGSAEQFF. In DNA, the CDR3 is TGTGCCAGCAGTTACTCGACTAGCGGGAGTGCTGAGCAGTTCTTC.